This passage covers 26 T cell receptor beta chains from one sample sequenced in a study of OX40 agonist ivuxolimab in advanced cancers. Library preparation used the immunoSEQ multiplex PCR assay. This immuneACCESS table, as held by TCRdb, lists in-frame sequences with V and J called but not all clones. Of the missing ones, under half trace to an unresolved V gene in checked studies; the others have no known cause. Across this sample there are fewer than 90,000 clones, with 85% seen only once. 3.1% of the sample rests with the top ten. The sequencing here drew on CD4+ or CD8+ T cells sorted from blood, taken in a trial of the OX40 agonist ivuxolimab. The receptors were sampled from an adult with an advanced solid tumor such as melanoma, head and neck, liver or kidney cancer.

This chain uses TRBV19 with TRBJ1-4; 7 nucleotides match TRBD1. Germline values: CDR1 LNHDA, CDR2 SQIVND (reference sequence). There are 14 residues in the CDR3. Unmatched junction bases numbered 9, after V lost 8 bases and J lost 6 bases. The CDR3 protein is CASRRGLEDEKLFF. The CDR3 DNA reads TGTGCCAGTCGAAGGGGGCTCGAGGATGAAAAACTGTTTTTT.

The chain is built from TRBV2 and TRBJ2-5; TRBD1 aligns across 8 bases. Losses at the gene ends were 8 bases for V and 0 bases for J; bases not matched to a gene: 17. CDR1 is SNHLY and CDR2 is FYNNEI in the germline V gene. This CDR3 has 18 residues. The CDR3 loop is CASGSAGGSLNYQETQYF. The CDR3 DNA reads TGTGCCAGCGGATCTGCAGGGGGCTCTCTTAACTACCAAGAGACCCAGTACTTC. The full variable domain, completed using reference TRBV2 and TRBJ2-5, is EPEVTQTPSHQVTQMGQEVILRCVPISNHLYFYWYRQILGQKVEFLVSFYNNEISEKSEIFDDQFSVERPDGSNFTLKIRSTKLEDSAMYFCASGSAGGSLNYQETQYFGPGTRLLVL.

The genes are TRBV7-3 and TRBJ1-1; no firm D call. V was clipped by 4 bases and J by 5 bases, with 17 bases between them. Germline V gives CDR1 SGHTA, CDR2 FQGTGA. This CDR3 is 15 amino acids long. The CDR3 protein is CASSSNASVRTEAFF. As DNA, the CDR3 is TGTGCCAGCAGCTCCAACGCGAGTGTGAGGACTGAAGCTTTCTTT.

The V gene is TRBV19, the J gene TRBJ2-4; unclear D gene. Per germline, CDR1 LNHDA and CDR2 SQIVND (reference sequence). V lost 4 bases and J lost 0, with 10 bases in between. The CDR3 is 15 amino acids. CDR3 sequence (DNA): TGTGCCAGTAGTAAGTCTCCCCTAGCCAAAAACATTCAGTACTTC. Encoded protein: CASSKSPLAKNIQYF.

V gene TRBV28 combines with J gene TRBJ2-3; 7 bases are shared with TRBD1. V dropped 6 bases and J dropped 6; count of bases not matched to a gene: 6. CDR3 size: 13 residues. The germline CDR1 and CDR2 sequences are MDHEN and SYDVKM. This CDR3 is CASSYRGRDTQYF. The CDR3 bases are TGTGCCAGCAGCTACAGGGGCCGGGATACGCAGTATTTT.

The V call is TRBV9, the J call TRBJ1-6; D call uncertain. V lost 3 bases and J lost 10, with 23 bases in between. Looked up from germline, CDR1 is SGDLS and CDR2 is YYNGEE. CDR3 size: 17 residues. CDR3 sequence reads: CASSASTGAGVWSPLHF. In nucleotides, the CDR3 is TGTGCCAGCAGCGCCTCGACTGGAGCTGGGGTTTGGTCACCCCTCCACTTT. Full variable domain (rest looked up from reference TRBV9 and TRBJ1-6): DSGVTQTPKHLITATGQRVTLRCSPRSGDLSVYWYQQSLDQGLQFLIQYYNGEERAKGNILERFSAQQFPDLHSELNLSSLELGDSALYFCASSASTGAGVWSPLHFGNGTRLTVT.

The chain carries TRBV7-6 and TRBJ2-2; 10 positions match TRBD1. Germline lookup yields CDR1 SGHVS and CDR2 FNYEAQ. The CDR3 covers 15 residues. Trimming removed 6 bases from V and 3 bases from J; junction bases left unmatched: 4. The CDR3 DNA reads TGTGCCAGCAGGGGACAGGGGAAGGACACCGGGGAGCTGTTTTTT. Amino acid sequence: CASRGQGKDTGELFF.

The J gene is TRBJ2-2, the V gene TRBV6-5, with TRBD2 matching over 9 bases. The CDR3 runs 15 residues. Germline V lookup: CDR1 MNHEY, CDR2 SVGAGI. Trimming at V came to 7 bases and at J to 4 bases, leaving 7 bases not matched to a gene. CDR3 bases: TGTGCCAGCACCAGAGCGGGAGGAGTCACCGGGGAGCTGTTTTTT. Protein product: CASTRAGGVTGELFF.

The V call is TRBV6-5, the J call TRBJ2-7, with a weak D call TRBD1 (5 bases). Trimming stripped 6 bases from V and 2 bases from J, with 14 bases between. CDR1 and CDR2 from the germline V gene are MNHEY and SVGAGI. CDR3 length equals 14 residues. The CDR3 coding sequence is TGTGCCAGCAGATTGGGGCTTGGGGCCTACGAGCAGTACTTC. This codes for CASRLGLGAYEQYF.

This sequence joins TRBV18 and TRBJ2-2; no clear D gene. Deletions cut 3 bases from V and 0 bases from J, with 11 bases between. CDR3 size: 16 residues. Looked up from germline, CDR1 is KGHSH and CDR2 is LQKENI. The chain's CDR3 is CASSPSSKANTGELFF. In nucleotides, the CDR3 is TGTGCCAGCTCACCCTCGTCCAAGGCGAACACCGGGGAGCTGTTTTTT.

V usage is TRBV6-6 and J usage is TRBJ1-4; no clear D. The germline V gene has CDR1 MNHNY and CDR2 SVGAGI (reference sequence). The CDR3 length is 14 residues. Trimming shortened V by 2 bases and J by 4 bases, and 8 bases separated the two germline ends. The CDR3, as DNA: TGTGCCAGCAGTTACGGTGACCGTAATGAAAAACTGTTTTTT. This gives the protein CASSYGDRNEKLFF.

The CDR3 spells CASSLLEKGYEQYF. The CDR3, as DNA: TGTGCCAGCAGCCTCTTGGAAAAGGGCTACGAGCAGTACTTC. This chain joins TRBV7-6 and TRBJ2-7; D gene ambiguous. The CDR3 is 14 residues long. The V gene lost 5 bases and the J gene lost 3 bases, with 14 bases spanning the gap. CDR1 is SGHVS, CDR2 FNYEAQ, per germline.

The chain combines TRBV11-2 with TRBJ2-2; possibly TRBD2 for D (5 bases). V lost 3 bases and J 0 bases, leaving 8 bases between the germline ends. This CDR3 region has 15 residues. The germline V gene has CDR1 SGHAT and CDR2 FQNNGV. CDR3 loop: CASSLSGSNTGELFF. The CDR3 DNA reads as TGTGCCAGCAGCTTGTCGGGATCGAACACCGGGGAGCTGTTTTTT. Filled out from reference TRBV11-2 and TRBJ2-2, the complete variable domain reads EAGVAQSPRYKIIEKRQSVAFWCNPISGHATLYWYQQILGQGPKLLIQFQNNGVVDDSQLPKDRFSAERLKGVDSTLKIQPAKLEDSAVYLCASSLSGSNTGELFFGEGSRLTVL.

J is TRBJ1-1 and V is TRBV6-5, with D perhaps TRBD1 (5 bases). Trimming pared 5 bases from V and 2 bases from J, leaving 12 bases between. The CDR3 runs to 14 residues. From germline, CDR1 is MNHEY and CDR2 SVGAGI. The CDR3 here is CASSGQLLNTEAFF. The CDR3 DNA is TGTGCCAGCAGTGGACAACTCTTAAACACTGAAGCTTTCTTT.

This clone has a handful of counts. The V call is TRBV4-3, the J call TRBJ1-1, with TRBD1 as a possible D gene (6 bases). The CDR3 has 15 amino acids. Trimming cost V 0 bases and J 4 bases, with 12 bases left between them. Germline V gene sequence: CDR1 LGHNA, CDR2 YSLEER. CDR3 in amino acids: CASSQDRGYPTEAFF. The CDR3, as DNA: TGCGCCAGCAGCCAAGACAGGGGTTATCCCACTGAAGCTTTCTTT.

This sequence joins TRBV15 and TRBJ1-6; D uncertain. CDR1 and CDR2 from the germline V gene are LNHNV and YYDKDF (reference sequence). The CDR3 is made up of 18 amino acids. V shed 1 base and J shed 7 bases, with 20 bases lying between them. The CDR3 loop reads CATSRGPSAGPENSPLHF. As DNA, the CDR3 is TGTGCCACCAGCAGAGGGCCCTCTGCCGGACCTGAAAATTCACCCCTCCACTTT.

The J gene is TRBJ2-1, the V gene TRBV5-1, with D perhaps matching TRBD1 (6 bases). Germline V lookup: CDR1 SGHRS, CDR2 YFSETQ. The V end lost 5 bases, the J end lost 2 bases, and 8 bases lay between the germline ends. The CDR3 length is 13 residues. The CDR3 DNA reads as TGCGCCAGCAGTAGGGACACCTACAATGAGCAGTTCTTC. As protein: CASSRDTYNEQFF. Full variable domain (remainder filled in from reference TRBV5-1 and TRBJ2-1): KAGVTQTPRYLIKTRGQQVTLSCSPISGHRSVSWYQQTPGQGLQFLFEYFSETQRNKGNFPGRFSGRQFSNSRSEMNVSTLELGDSALYLCASSRDTYNEQFFGPGTRLTVL.

The CDR3 sequence is CASKGTSGERTDTQYF. CDR3 nucleotide sequence: TGTGCCAGCAAAGGGACTAGCGGGGAACGCACAGATACGCAGTATTTT. V and J are TRBV6-6 and TRBJ2-3; 13 positions agree with TRBD2. Trimming at V came to 7 bases and at J to 1 base, leaving 5 bases not matched to a gene. CDR1 MNHNY and CDR2 SVGAGI come from the germline V gene (reference sequence). The CDR3 spans 16 residues.

The chain combines TRBV5-8 with TRBJ2-3; D gene ambiguous. Germline loops: CDR1 SGHTS, CDR2 YDEGEE. The CDR3 contains 15 residues. V was shortened by 5 bases and J by 2 bases, with 15 bases between the two germline ends. CDR3 bases: TGTGCCAGCAGGCGCACAGACATAAACACAGATACGCAGTATTTT. Its translation: CASRRTDINTDTQYF.

This rearrangement joins TRBV19 to TRBJ2-6, with TRBD1 matching 10 bases. The length of the CDR3 is 15 residues. Germline-derived CDR1 and CDR2 are LNHDA and SQIVND (reference sequence). The V gene end was trimmed by 8 bases and the J gene end by 4 bases; junction bases not matched to a gene: 5. The CDR3 DNA is TGTGCCAGTCGACAGGGGGCAATGGGGGCCAACGTCCTGACTTTC. It yields the protein CASRQGAMGANVLTF.

The V and J genes are TRBV4-3 and TRBJ2-2; 8 nucleotides line up with TRBD1. J lost 0 bases, V lost 1 base, and 7 bases had no gene match. From germline, CDR1 is LGHNA and CDR2 YSLEER. The CDR3 covers 18 residues. The CDR3: CASSQVVPGGANTGELFF. In DNA, the CDR3 is TGCGCCAGCAGCCAAGTCGTTCCAGGGGGCGCGAACACCGGGGAGCTGTTTTTT.

This clone was seen a handful of times. The V and J genes are TRBV6-1 and TRBJ1-5, with D possibly TRBD1 on 6 matching bases. Looked up from germline, CDR1 is MNHNS and CDR2 is SASEGT. The CDR3 has 13 amino acids. Trimming removed 8 bases at V and 3 bases at J, with 11 bases between. The CDR3 bases are TGTGCCAGCGAGGGACACCTCAATCAGCCCCAGCATTTT. It translates to CASEGHLNQPQHF.

The rearrangement uses TRBV5-6 and TRBJ2-7, with 9 nucleotides matching TRBD1. Losses at the gene ends were 5 bases for V and 4 bases for J; bases not matched to a gene: 7. Per the germline V gene, CDR1 is SGHDT and CDR2 is YYEEEE. There are 14 residues in the CDR3. CDR3 DNA sequence: TGTGCCAGCAGGAAAACAGGGGGCCTGTACGAGCAGTACTTC. This gives the protein CASRKTGGLYEQYF.

This clone was observed once. The chain joins TRBV7-9 to TRBJ1-4; D is unresolved. CDR1 and CDR2 (germline): SEHNR, FQNEAQ (reference sequence). This CDR3 region has 18 residues. Trimming took 5 bases from V and 6 from J, leaving 25 bases between them. The CDR3 here is CASSGIQRVELKDEKLFF. CDR3 DNA sequence: TGTGCCAGCAGCGGAATCCAGCGGGTTGAGTTAAAAGATGAAAAACTGTTTTTT. The complete variable domain, with remaining parts taken from reference TRBV7-9 and TRBJ1-4, reads DTGVSQNPRHKITKRGQNVTFRCDPISEHNRLYWYRQTLGQGPEFLTYFQNEAQLEKSRLLSDRFSAERPKGSFSTLEIQRTEQGDSAMYLCASSGIQRVELKDEKLFFGSGTQLSVL.

The count of this clone is one. The chain uses TRBV19 and TRBJ2-7; D tentatively reads TRBD1 or TRBD2 (5 bases each). V lost 0 bases to trimming and J lost 6 bases, with 15 bases between them. The CDR3 loop spans 15 amino acids. Germline V gene lookup returns CDR1 LNHDA and CDR2 SQIVND (reference sequence). As DNA, the CDR3 is TGTGCCAGTAGTATAGATCTGCAGGGACGAAGCGAGCAGTACTTC. Translation: CASSIDLQGRSEQYF.

The chain couples TRBV7-2 to TRBJ2-5; 16 bases line up with TRBD2. The CDR3 runs to 17 residues. Germline CDR1 is SGHTA and CDR2 is FQGNSA. V shed 5 bases and J 4 bases; nucleotides not matched to a gene: 7. CDR3: CASSPGLAGGLRETQYF. The CDR3 DNA follows: TGTGCCAGCAGCCCGGGACTAGCGGGGGGGCTCAGAGAGACCCAGTACTTC.